This entry concerns a single T cell receptor beta chain. Its antigen is unknown. This entry belongs to a study of T cell responses to AZD1222 COVID-19 vaccine. CDR1 is SNHLY, CDR2 FYNNEI, per germline. Trimming removed 4 bases from V and 5 bases from J, with 12 bases in between. The CDR3 is 14 residues long. This table comes from immunoSEQ multiplex PCR, and its TCRdb copy is limited to in-frame clones, with some not included. The repertoire holds tens of thousands of clones, with around three quarters as singletons. Study observations and caveats: Reportedly, nearly half the spike-specific TCRs target unmutated variant regions. Seropositivity was recorded at baseline in only a handful of AZD1222 recipients.

The rearrangement uses TRBV2 and TRBJ1-5, with D possibly matching TRBD1 (6 bases). Sequenced here: peripheral blood, sampled 28 days after the second AZD1222 dose. The clonotype comes from an adult who received the AZD1222 COVID-19 vaccine. In DNA form, the CDR3 reads TGTGCCAGCAGTGCCGGGGGCGGATATCAGCCCCAGCATTTT. Translated, it gives CASSAGGGYQPQHF.